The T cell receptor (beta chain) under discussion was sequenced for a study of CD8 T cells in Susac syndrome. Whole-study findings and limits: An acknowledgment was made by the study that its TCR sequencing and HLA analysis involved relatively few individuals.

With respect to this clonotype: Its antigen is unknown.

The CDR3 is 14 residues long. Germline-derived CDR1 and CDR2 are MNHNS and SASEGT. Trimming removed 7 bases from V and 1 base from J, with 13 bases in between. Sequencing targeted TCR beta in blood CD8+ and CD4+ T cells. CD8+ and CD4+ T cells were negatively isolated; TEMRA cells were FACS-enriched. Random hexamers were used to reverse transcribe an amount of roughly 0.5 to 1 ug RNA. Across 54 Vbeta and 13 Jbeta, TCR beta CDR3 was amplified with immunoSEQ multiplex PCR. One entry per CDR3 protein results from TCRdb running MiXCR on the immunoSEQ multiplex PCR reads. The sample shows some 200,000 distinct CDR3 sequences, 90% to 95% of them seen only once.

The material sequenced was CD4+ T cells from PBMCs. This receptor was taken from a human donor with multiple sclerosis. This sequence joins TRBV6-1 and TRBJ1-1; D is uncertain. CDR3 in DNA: TGTGCCAGCAAGATCGTGGAGTCGAACACTGAAGCTTTCTTT. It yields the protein CASKIVESNTEAFF.